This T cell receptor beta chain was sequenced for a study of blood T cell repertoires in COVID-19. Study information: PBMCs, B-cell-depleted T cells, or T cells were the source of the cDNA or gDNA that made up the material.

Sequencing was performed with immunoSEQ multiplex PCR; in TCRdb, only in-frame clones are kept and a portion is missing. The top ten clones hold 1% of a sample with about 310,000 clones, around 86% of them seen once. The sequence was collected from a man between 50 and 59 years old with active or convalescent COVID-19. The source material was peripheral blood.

CDR3: CASSVSGLNGYEQYF. DNA of the CDR3: TGCGCCAGCAGTGTTAGCGGTCTAAACGGCTACGAGCAGTACTTC. The chain joins TRBV10-2 to TRBJ2-7; the D gene is possibly TRBD2 (6 bases). This CDR3 comprises 15 residues. The V gene lost 4 bases and the J gene lost 3 bases, with 16 bases spanning the gap. The V gene's germline CDR1 is WSHSY and CDR2 SAAADI.